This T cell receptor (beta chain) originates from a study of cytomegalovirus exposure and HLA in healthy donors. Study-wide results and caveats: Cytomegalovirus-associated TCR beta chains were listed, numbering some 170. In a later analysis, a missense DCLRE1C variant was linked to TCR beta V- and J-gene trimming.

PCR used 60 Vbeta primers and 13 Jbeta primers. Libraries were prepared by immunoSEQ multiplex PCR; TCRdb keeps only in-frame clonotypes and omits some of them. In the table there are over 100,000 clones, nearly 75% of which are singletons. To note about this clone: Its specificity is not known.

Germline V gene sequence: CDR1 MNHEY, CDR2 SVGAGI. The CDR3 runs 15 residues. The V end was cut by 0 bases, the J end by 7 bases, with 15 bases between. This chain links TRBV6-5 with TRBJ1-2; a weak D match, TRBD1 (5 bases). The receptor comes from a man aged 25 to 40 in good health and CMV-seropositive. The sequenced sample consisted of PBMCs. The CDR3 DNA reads TGTGCCAGCAGTTACTCACGGCAGGGTGTTGCTGGCTACACCTTC. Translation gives CASSYSRQGVAGYTF.